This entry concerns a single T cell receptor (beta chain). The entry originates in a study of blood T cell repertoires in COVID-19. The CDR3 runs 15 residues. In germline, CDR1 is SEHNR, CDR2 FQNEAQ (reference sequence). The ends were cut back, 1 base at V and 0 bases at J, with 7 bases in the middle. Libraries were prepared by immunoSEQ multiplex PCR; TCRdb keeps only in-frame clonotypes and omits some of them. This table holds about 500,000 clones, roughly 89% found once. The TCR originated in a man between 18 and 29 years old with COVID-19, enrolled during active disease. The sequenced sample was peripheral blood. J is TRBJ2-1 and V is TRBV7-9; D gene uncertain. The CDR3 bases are TGTGCCAGCAGCTTAGGCGCTAGCTCCTACAATGAGCAGTTCTTC. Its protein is CASSLGASSYNEQFF.